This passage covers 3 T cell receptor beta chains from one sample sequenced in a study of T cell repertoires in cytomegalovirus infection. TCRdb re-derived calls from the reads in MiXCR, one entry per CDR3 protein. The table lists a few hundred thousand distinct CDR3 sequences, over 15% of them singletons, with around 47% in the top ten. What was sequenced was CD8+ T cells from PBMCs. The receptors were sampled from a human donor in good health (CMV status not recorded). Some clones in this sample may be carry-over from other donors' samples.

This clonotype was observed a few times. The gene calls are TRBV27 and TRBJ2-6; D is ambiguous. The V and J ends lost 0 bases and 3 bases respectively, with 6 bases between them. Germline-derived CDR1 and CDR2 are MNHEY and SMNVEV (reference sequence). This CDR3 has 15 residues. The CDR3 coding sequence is TGTGCCAGCAGTTTATCGATGGGTGGGGCCAACGTCCTGACTTTC. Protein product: CASSLSMGGANVLTF.

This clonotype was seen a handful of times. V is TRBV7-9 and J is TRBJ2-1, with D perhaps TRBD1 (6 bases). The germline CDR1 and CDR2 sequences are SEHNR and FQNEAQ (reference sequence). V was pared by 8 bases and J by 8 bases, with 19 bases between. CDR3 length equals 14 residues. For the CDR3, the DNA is TGTGCCAGCGGGGCACAGGGTACGGGTGATGAGCAGTTCTTC. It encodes CASGAQGTGDEQFF.

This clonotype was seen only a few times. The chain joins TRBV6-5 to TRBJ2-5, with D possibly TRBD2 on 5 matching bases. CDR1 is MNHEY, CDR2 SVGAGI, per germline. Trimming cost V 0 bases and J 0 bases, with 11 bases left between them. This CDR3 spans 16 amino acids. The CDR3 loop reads CASSYSLERNQETQYF. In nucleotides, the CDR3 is TGTGCCAGCAGTTACTCGCTGGAGCGGAACCAAGAGACCCAGTACTTC.